This T cell receptor (beta chain) was obtained from a study of T cell clonotyping in hematopoietic cell transplantation. The protocol was immunoSEQ multiplex PCR, while the TCRdb copy is restricted to in-frame clones and leaves out a portion. The data show roughly 8,000 clones, about four fifths seen once. There are 16 residues in the CDR3. V was clipped by 5 bases and J by 0 bases; unmatched bases: 5. CDR1 MNHEY and CDR2 SMNVEV come from the germline V gene (reference sequence). This clone was recorded a few times. The sequence was obtained from a female patient aged 50-59 years who had an allogeneic stem cell transplant from an unrelated donor, so the T cells may come from the graft donor. Some clones in this sample may be carry-over from other donors' samples. This material consisted of peripheral blood mononuclear cells, taken 180 days after allogeneic stem cell transplant. The chain has TRBV27 and TRBJ1-5; 9 positions agree with TRBD1. The CDR3 reads CASSPGTGYSNQPQHF. CDR3 nucleotides: TGTGCCAGCAGTCCCGGGACAGGGTATAGCAATCAGCCCCAGCATTTT.